Sequencing of this T cell receptor beta chain was carried out in a study of T cells in Graves' hyperthyroidism and ophthalmopathy (dated 2019 in TCRdb). About the investigation overall: TCR V-J signatures able to tell the groups apart were searched for in a discovery cohort of 90 to 100 patients, of whom roughly 42 had Graves' ophthalmopathy and about 60 had stable Graves' hyperthyroidism. An independent validation cohort of under 20 hyperthyroidism patients and 15 or so patients who later progressed to ophthalmopathy tested prospective prediction of ophthalmopathy. The roughly 91 discovery patients were randomly divided into training and test sets at a 7:3 ratio. The study also compared thyroid tissue and blood T-cell repertoires from 5 to 7 Graves' hyperthyroidism patients. Following sampling, methimazole starting at 30 mg daily was given to hyperthyroidism patients, and high-dose intravenous methylprednisolone was given to ophthalmopathy patients. The paper describes TCR Vbeta CDR3 sequencing of around 140 peripheral blood samples, made up of approximately 40 ophthalmopathy patients, 70 to 75 hyperthyroidism patients and roughly 17 progressor patients. Paper-wide results and their limitations: In validation, the model predicted progression to ophthalmopathy with approximately 69% sensitivity and about 72% specificity, a median of around six months before onset. Blood samples also contained most of the expanded thyroid clonotypes (frequency above 0.001), which suggests that blood repertoires may reflect thyroid immune responses. No statistical method was used to set the sample size in advance, and investigators knew the group allocation. In cross-validation, a model built on a 13 V-J signature told ophthalmopathy apart from stable hyperthyroidism with just under 90% sensitivity and approximately 81% specificity, and in testing the same model reached 80%/75%.

Notes on this clonotype: The antigen this receptor binds is unknown. One base away there is no much larger clone; base qualities are not given.

The TCR beta CDR3 regions were amplified from RNA transcripts. For the first round of RT-PCR on the TCR CDR3, the HTBI primer set was used together with the Qiagen OneStep RT-PCR kit. Libraries were constructed in a second round of multiplex PCR, after which size selection and purification were carried out. Sequencing of the libraries was done on an Illumina HiSeq2000 using paired-end 100 bp reads. Under the source paper's analysis protocol: SOAPnuke was used to process the raw data, with reads discarded if the reads contained adapters or uncalled bases, had a mean Phred below 15, or lacked an exact constant-primer or identifier match. COPE v1.2.5 was used to merge high-quality paired reads, and clonotypes were defined as unique nucleotide sequences. MiTCR v1.1 was used to align clonotypes to the IMGT TRBV, TRBD and TRBJ reference segments. Analysis was restricted to V-J combinations with a frequency above 0.0001, which covered about 99% of repertoires. The TCS score was defined as F50 (clonal expansion) divided by E x V (chaos), with BLOSUM62-based TCRdist calculated between CDR3 peptides within each V-J. Welch's t-statistics and random forest reduced approximately 520 V-J features to around 14, which were used in a naive Bayes classifier (R e1071). The similarity between thyroid and blood repertoires was quantified using the Morisita-Horn index. TCRdb itself trimmed the public reads at Q25 with fastp, ran MiXCR and retained productive beta chains. Each CDR3 protein appears once, grouped with its most common genes and DNA. For this entry, the V and J calls and clone size follow TCRdb and not the study's own pipeline. This sample comprises more than 500,000 distinct CDR3 sequences, 40% to 50% of them detected only once. The ten most abundant clones make up about 40% of the sample.

CDR1 and CDR2 are read off the germline V gene (reference sequence) as MNHNY and SVGAGI. The CDR3 measures 11 amino acids from cysteine to phenylalanine. Of the read, only the CDR3 DNA is kept; its 33 bases are in frame from base 1. At the junction V is shortened by 3 bases and J by 9 bases, with 8 bases in between. Any patient with an uncontrolled infection, another autoimmune disease, pregnancy or lactation was excluded. Clinical symptoms, serum thyroxine and TRAb, thyroid ultrasound, and orbital computed tomography formed the basis for the diagnoses. Total RNA was extracted using Trizol reagent, and RNA quality was assessed on an Agilent 2100 Bioanalyzer.

This chain joins TRBV6-6 to TRBJ2-5; too little of a D gene remains to name it. This TCR was recovered from an adult woman with Graves' disease, either hyperthyroidism or ophthalmopathy (not recorded which). Sequenced input: peripheral blood or thyroid tissue (not recorded which). The DNA sequence follows: TGTGCCAGCAGTTATTCGAAATCCCAGTACTTC. Translated, this is CASSYSKSQYF.